The sequence of this TCR beta chain was determined in a study of blood T cell repertoires in COVID-19 (dated by TCRdb to between 2020 and 2021). With respect to the entire study: The collaborator samples originated in the United States, Italy and Spain and spanned the acute and convalescent phases of COVID-19. A freely available public database, intended as a resource for researchers studying the immune response to SARS-CoV-2, is where the repertoires were released. The sample metadata nearly always contained a de-identified subject ID, COVID-19 status, age in years and sex. The material from the prospective study consisted of cDNA or gDNA derived from T cells, B-cell-depleted T cells, or PBMCs. Deeply sampled blood TCRbeta repertoires from subjects exposed to, actively infected with, or recovered from COVID-19 were included in the dataset. Samples came from the ongoing ImmuneRACE study (first 160 participants) plus 1,254 subjects from 6 global collaborators. Where available, HLA class I and class II types were taken from metadata supplied by the sample provider and were not determined by assay-based typing.

TCRbeta CDR3 regions were amplified from genomic DNA by means of the immunoSEQ Assay, a bias-controlled multiplex PCR. The authors processed their data as follows. Within the assay, amplification of reference gene primers was used to estimate how many nucleated cells each sample contained. To quantify the absolute abundance of each unique TCRbeta CDR3 rearrangement, sequence reads were collapsed and filtered. For each sample, productive Simpson clonality was calculated as the square root of Simpson's diversity index across productive rearrangements. The clones in this table, taken by TCRdb from immuneACCESS, are in-frame only. Not every clone is retained; where verified, under half of the shortfall comes from an unresolved V gene, and the cause of the rest is unknown. Clonal size and the V and J genes are those of that table, whereas D and trimming came from the DNA. The sample profile shows some 180,000 clones; 70% to 85% of them were found once. The ten top clones hold roughly 14% of the sample.

Comments on this clone: Its antigen is unknown. No base qualities exist here, and no much larger clone lies one base off it.

What the study reported, not specific to this receptor: Clinical and demographic metadata were provided uncurated, with the amount varying by source and participant.

V loses 7 bases at its end and J loses 9 bases; junction bases beyond the gene matches: 6. The germline V gene supplies CDR1 SGHVS and CDR2 FQNEAQ. The CDR3 runs 14 residues from the cysteine to the phenylalanine. The read is trimmed to its CDR3 DNA, 42 bases read in frame from base 1. Samples from volunteer blood donors who had recovered from COVID-19 were contributed by a second Seattle source. Each collaborating institution followed its own protocols to collect whole blood in K2EDTA tubes. Collaborator samples were shipped for TCRbeta analysis as frozen whole blood, isolated PBMCs, or DNA extracted from either sample type.

The chain links TRBV7-8 with TRBJ1-6, and 10 junction bases match TRBD1. The source is a man between 50 and 59 years old who had recovered from COVID-19. Sequencing was carried out using peripheral blood. Read as DNA, the sequence is TGTGCCAGCACCGCGGGACAGGGGTTTTCACCCCTCCACTTT. It translates to CASTAGQGFSPLHF.